The 22 T cell receptor beta chains given below trace back to one sample, sequenced in a study of T cell repertoires in cytomegalovirus infection. TCRdb analysed the reads with MiXCR anew, one entry per CDR3 protein. The table has fewer than 950,000 distinct CDR3 sequences, over 25% seen once. Which antigens these TCRs recognize remains unknown. The sample in question was cultured CD8+ T cells from PBMCs, obtained from culture after CMV antigen stimulation. The receptors originated from a human donor in good health (CMV status not recorded). Some clones in this sample may be carry-over from other donors' samples.

There are a few counts of this clonotype. The V gene is TRBV6-5, the J gene TRBJ1-2; TRBD1 matches at 10 bases. This CDR3 has 14 amino acids. V trimming: 8 bases; J trimming: 4 bases; junction bases outside the gene matches: 7. The germline CDR1 and CDR2 sequences are MNHEY and SVGAGI. The DNA of the CDR3 is TGTGCCAGCTCCGGGACAGGGGAACTCTATGGCTACACCTTC. Its protein product is CASSGTGELYGYTF.

This clonotype was counted at least ten times. The rearrangement uses TRBV5-6 and TRBJ1-3, with D possibly matching TRBD1 (5 bases). This CDR3 is 15 amino acids long. CDR1 is SGHDT, CDR2 YYEEEE, per germline. Trimming left V 3 bases short and J 0 bases short, with 10 bases between. CDR3 residues: CASSSRGISGNTIYF. CDR3 DNA sequence: TGTGCCAGCAGCTCTAGGGGTATCTCTGGAAACACCATATATTTT.

The chain joins TRBV7-2 to TRBJ2-1; D is undetermined. The germline V gene encodes CDR1 SGHTA and CDR2 FQGNSA. The V and J ends lost 7 bases and 0 bases respectively, with 10 bases between them. The CDR3 length is 14 residues. CDR3 protein: CASTPKGSYNEQFF. The DNA for the CDR3 is TGTGCCAGCACCCCTAAGGGCTCCTACAATGAGCAGTTCTTC.

Only a few counts were recorded for this clonotype. The chain recombines TRBV5-1 with TRBJ2-5, with 8 bases lining up with TRBD1. The V gene's germline CDR1 is SGHRS and CDR2 YFSETQ. The CDR3 totals 16 residues. The V segment lost 4 bases and the J segment 2 bases; nucleotides outside the gene matches: 10. CDR3 in amino acids: CASSPSTGVLQETQYF. Written as DNA, the CDR3 is TGCGCCAGCAGCCCCTCGACAGGGGTCCTTCAAGAGACCCAGTACTTC.

This clonotype was detected a few times. The rearrangement uses TRBV3-1 and TRBJ2-1, with D tentatively TRBD2 (7 bases). Germline-derived CDR1 and CDR2 are LGHDT and YNNKEL (reference sequence). The ends were cut back, 3 bases at V and 4 bases at J, with 16 bases in the middle. This CDR3 is 16 amino acids long. The chain's CDR3 is CASSQGLGGPYNEQFF. CDR3 nucleotides: TGTGCCAGCAGCCAGGGTCTGGGGGGGCCTTACAATGAGCAGTTCTTC.

This clonotype was seen repeatedly, ten times or more. Here the CDR3 reads CASRKWDRGGGNTEAFF. In DNA, the CDR3 is TGTGCCAGCAGGAAATGGGACAGGGGCGGTGGTAACACTGAAGCTTTCTTT. The chain carries TRBV7-8 and TRBJ1-1; the match to TRBD1 covers 10 bases. This CDR3 is built from 17 residues. V gave up 6 bases and J gave up 2 bases; unmatched junction bases: 12. Germline CDR1 and CDR2: SGHVS and FQNEAQ.

Comments on this clonotype: The junction departs from the called germline gene at one end, perhaps through a read error. V and J are TRBV6-1 and TRBJ2-7; TRBD1 aligns across 8 bases. Germline V gene sequence: CDR1 MNHNS, CDR2 SASEGT. This CDR3 comprises 18 residues. CDR3: CVSSGPTAARQGLHEQYF. In DNA form, the CDR3 reads TGTGTCAGCAGTGGACCGACCGCCGCCCGACAGGGGCTCCACGAGCAGTACTTC.

V usage is TRBV7-9 and J usage is TRBJ1-2; possible D gene TRBD1, 6 bases. The CDR3 is made up of 16 amino acids. V dropped 4 bases and J dropped 8 bases, with 23 bases sitting between them. Germline assignment: CDR1 SEHNR and CDR2 FQNEAQ (reference sequence). As DNA, the CDR3 is TGTGCCAGCAGCTCGGGGGGCAGGGTGGATTCCGTAGGCTACACCTTC. Residues: CASSSGGRVDSVGYTF.

This clonotype has a handful of counts. The V and J genes are TRBV7-9 and TRBJ1-1; D is unclear. CDR1 and CDR2 from the germline V gene are SEHNR and FQNEAQ (reference sequence). The CDR3 covers 14 residues. The V end lost 1 base, the J end lost 1 base, and 7 bases lay between the germline ends. CDR3 nucleotides: TGTGCCAGCAGCTTAGTCAGTAGGAACACTGAAGCTTTCTTT. Its protein is CASSLVSRNTEAFF.

To note about this clonotype: Possible read error: a much larger clone is one base away. The chain is built from TRBV7-9 and TRBJ2-7, with TRBD1 identical over 8 bases. CDR3 length equals 15 residues. Germline CDR1 reads SEHNR; CDR2 reads FQNEAQ (reference sequence). V dropped 7 bases and J dropped 2; count of bases not matched to a gene: 10. The CDR3 bases are TGTGCCAGCAACCACCGGACAGGGACGCCCTACGAGCAGTACTTC. Encoded protein: CASNHRTGTPYEQYF.

The CDR3 sequence: CASKLIRELFF. The CDR3, as DNA: TGTGCCAGCAAATTGATCAGGGAGCTGTTTTTT. This rearrangement joins TRBV2 to TRBJ2-2, with unresolved D. Trimming left V 7 bases short and J 9 bases short, with 9 bases between. CDR3 length: 11 residues. Germline V CDR1 and CDR2: SNHLY, FYNNEI.

This chain connects TRBV12-3 or TRBV12-4 to TRBJ1-1; 8 nucleotides agree with TRBD1. Unmatched junction bases numbered 5, after V lost 4 bases and J lost 4 bases. The CDR3 loop spans 14 amino acids. The CDR3 nucleotides read TGTGCCAGCAGTTCGGACAGGGAAGGCACTGAAGCTTTCTTT. This encodes CASSSDREGTEAFF.

This clonotype has more than one count but fewer than ten. The genes are TRBV27 and TRBJ2-4; the D gene could be TRBD1 or TRBD2 (5 bases each). V dropped 5 bases and J dropped 3 bases, with 14 bases sitting between them. The CDR3 contains 15 residues. CDR1 and CDR2 (germline): MNHEY, SMNVEV (reference sequence). This CDR3 reads CASSKGTGIKNIQYF. The DNA for the CDR3 is TGTGCCAGCAGTAAAGGGACGGGGATCAAAAACATTCAGTACTTC.

There are a few counts of this clonotype. The rearrangement links TRBV29-1 to TRBJ1-2; D call uncertain. V was cut by 6 bases and J by 3 bases, with 11 bases left in between. The CDR3 contains 12 residues. Per the germline V gene, CDR1 is SQVTM and CDR2 is ANQGSEA. This CDR3 is CSVVGYDYGYTF. CDR3 bases: TGCAGCGTCGTAGGGTACGACTATGGCTACACCTTC.

This clonotype has only a few counts. The chain links TRBV6-2 or TRBV6-3 to TRBJ2-7, with 8 positions matching TRBD2. V shed 6 bases, J shed 7 bases, and the junction held 5 bases outside the gene matches. There are 12 residues in the CDR3. Per the germline V gene, CDR1 is MNHEY and CDR2 is SVGEGT. The CDR3 reads CASSGLAREQYV. In nucleotides, the CDR3 is TGTGCCAGCAGCGGACTAGCTCGGGAGCAGTACGTC.

This clonotype showed up just a few times. The chain is built from TRBV7-9 and TRBJ2-3; D unresolved. Trimming shortened V by 3 bases and J by 2 bases, and 6 bases separated the two germline ends. The CDR3 contains 13 residues. Germline CDR1 reads SEHNR; CDR2 reads FQNEAQ (reference sequence). CDR3 protein: CASSFGHTDTQYF. CDR3 nucleotides: TGTGCCAGCAGCTTCGGGCACACAGATACGCAGTATTTT.

This clonotype was picked up a small number of times. The genes are TRBV7-6 and TRBJ2-1; D gene uncertain. Trimming left V 1 base short and J 3 bases short, with 10 bases between. The CDR3 has 15 residues. The germline gives CDR1 SGHVS, CDR2 FNYEAQ. This chain's CDR3 is CASSLGAALYNEQFF. CDR3 DNA: TGTGCCAGCAGCTTAGGGGCGGCTCTCTACAATGAGCAGTTCTTC.

The chain recombines TRBV6-1 with TRBJ1-1, with D unclear. V lost 8 bases and J 7 bases, leaving 14 bases between the germline ends. The CDR3 spans 12 residues. Germline V gives CDR1 MNHNS, CDR2 SASEGT. As DNA, the CDR3 is TGTGCCAGCTTGGACCTATCAGGTGAAGCTTTCTTT. Translating it yields CASLDLSGEAFF.

On this clonotype itself: An end of the junction does not agree with germline; a read error may underlie this. The rearrangement links TRBV4-1 to TRBJ2-1, with 9 positions matching TRBD2. CDR1 and CDR2 (germline): MGHRA, YSYEKL. The CDR3 loop spans 17 amino acids. The CDR3 is CASSQDMASGVYNEQFF. CDR3 DNA: TGTGCCAGCAGCCAAGATATGGCTAGCGGGGTCTACAATGAGCAGTTCTTC.

This clonotype has a count of ten or more. The chain uses TRBV7-8 and TRBJ2-1, with a tentative D call TRBD2 (7 bases). CDR1 SGHVS and CDR2 FQNEAQ come from the germline V gene. V was pared by 1 base and J by 3 bases, with 19 bases between. CDR3 length: 18 residues. This chain's CDR3 is CASSLGGGGAPGYNEQFF. The CDR3 DNA sequence: TGTGCCAGCAGCTTAGGTGGCGGGGGCGCGCCGGGCTACAATGAGCAGTTCTTC.

The chain recombines TRBV6-5 with TRBJ1-1, with D perhaps matching TRBD1 (5 bases). Germline loops: CDR1 MNHEY, CDR2 SVGAGI. The CDR3 length is 15 residues. Between the trimmed V and J ends, which lost 1 base and 5 bases, there was a span of 14 bases. The CDR3 nucleotides are TGTGCCAGCAGTTACTTGGGGGGGAGTCGAACTGAAGCTTTCTTT. This encodes CASSYLGGSRTEAFF.

This chain uses TRBV6-1 with TRBJ1-5; D gene uncertain. Trimming left V 8 bases short and J 0 bases short, with 8 bases between. CDR3 size: 13 residues. The germline gives CDR1 MNHNS, CDR2 SASEGT. The CDR3 DNA sequence: TGTGCCAGCCAGAGCCATAGCAATCAGCCCCAGCATTTT. It codes for CASQSHSNQPQHF.